This T cell receptor beta chain was profiled in a study of blood T cell repertoires in COVID-19. Study background: The samples span acute and convalescent COVID-19 from the United States, Italy and Spain. T cells, B-cell-depleted T cells, or PBMCs supplied cDNA or gDNA.

The authors' processing: The authors estimated nucleated cell counts from reference gene primer amplification. Sequencing was performed with immunoSEQ multiplex PCR; in TCRdb, only in-frame clones are kept and a portion is missing. V and J calls and clone size come straight from that table; D and trimming were deduced from the DNA. In the table there are roughly 250,000 clones, 87% of which are singletons. In this sample, this clone turned up once. The CDR3 is 14 amino acids. Germline lookup yields CDR1 GTSNPN and CDR2 SVGIG (reference sequence). V was trimmed by 1 base and J by 0 bases, leaving 7 bases between them.

The TCR was taken from a man in his sixties who had recovered from COVID-19. Sequencing was carried out using peripheral blood. This chain links TRBV30 with TRBJ1-5; a possible D gene is TRBD1 (6 bases). This chain's CDR3 is CAWSEGDSNQPQHF. Written as DNA, the CDR3 is TGTGCCTGGAGTGAGGGGGATAGCAATCAGCCCCAGCATTTT.